Listed here are 18 T cell receptor beta chains from one sample, sequenced in a study of blood T cell repertoires in COVID-19. TCRdb keeps only in-frame clones here, not all; method: immunoSEQ multiplex PCR. This table has roughly 130,000 clones, over 80% appearing once. The sample taken for sequencing was peripheral blood. The receptors here all came from a man aged 55 to 70 with active or convalescent COVID-19.

V usage is TRBV18 and J usage is TRBJ2-7; D is perhaps TRBD2 (5 bases). Germline values: CDR1 KGHSH, CDR2 LQKENI. The CDR3 length is 14 residues. Trimming cost V 4 bases and J 5 bases, with 15 bases left between them. CDR3 loop: CASSLQAEIDEQYF. CDR3 in DNA: TGTGCCAGCTCACTCCAAGCGGAGATCGACGAGCAGTACTTC.

The chain carries TRBV2 and TRBJ2-2; D gene unclear. Trimming stripped 6 bases from V and 7 bases from J, with 9 bases between. The CDR3 spans 12 residues. Per germline, CDR1 SNHLY and CDR2 FYNNEI. The CDR3 sequence is CASRTGNGELFF. CDR3 nucleotides: TGTGCCAGCAGGACTGGAAACGGGGAGCTGTTTTTT.

The V gene is TRBV6-5, the J gene TRBJ1-6; D perhaps matches TRBD1 (6 bases). V gave up 6 bases and J gave up 8 bases, with 14 bases separating them. CDR1 and CDR2 from the germline V gene are MNHEY and SVGAGI. The CDR3 is 14 amino acids. CDR3 amino acids: CASRRTTGDSPLHF. CDR3 DNA sequence: TGTGCCAGCAGACGCACGACAGGTGATTCACCCCTCCACTTT.

V is TRBV19 and J is TRBJ2-1; TRBD1 agrees at 10 bases. Looked up from germline, CDR1 is LNHDA and CDR2 is SQIVND (reference sequence). The length of the CDR3 is 14 residues. The J segment lost 6 bases and the V segment lost 7 bases, leaving 6 bases of the junction unmatched. CDR3 bases: TGTGCCAGTAATATCCGGGACAGGGGCAATGAGCAGTTCTTC. Protein sequence: CASNIRDRGNEQFF.

This chain's CDR3 is CASLGETGVVDEQYF. The CDR3 nucleotides are TGTGCCAGCCTTGGGGAGACAGGGGTAGTGGACGAGCAGTACTTC. This sequence joins TRBV2 and TRBJ2-7; 8 nucleotides line up with TRBD1. This CDR3 contains 15 residues. V trimming: 8 bases; J trimming: 5 bases; junction bases outside the gene matches: 14. Germline V gives CDR1 SNHLY, CDR2 FYNNEI.

The chain joins TRBV5-1 to TRBJ1-4; 10 nucleotides align to TRBD1. Looked up from germline, CDR1 is SGHRS and CDR2 is YFSETQ. V shed 3 bases and J 8 bases; nucleotides not matched to a gene: 4. The CDR3 loop spans 14 amino acids. CDR3 DNA: TGCGCCAGCAGCTGGACAGGGGGGAAAGAAAAACTGTTTTTT. Its protein is CASSWTGGKEKLFF.

This clone was seen once. At one end the junction does not follow the germline gene, possibly because of a read error. The chain employs TRBV19 and TRBJ1-2; TRBD1 matches 8 bases. CDR1 is LNHDA, CDR2 SQIVND, per germline (reference sequence). The CDR3 spans 14 residues. The CDR3 protein is CASSIYGTGGGYTF. For the CDR3, the DNA is TGTGCCAGCAGTATTTACGGGACAGGCGGCGGCTACACCTTC.

A few counts support this clone. The chain employs TRBV2 and TRBJ2-2; the D gene is possibly TRBD2 (5 bases). CDR1 and CDR2 from the germline V gene are SNHLY and FYNNEI. V lost 5 bases and J lost 2, with 9 bases in between. This CDR3 has 14 amino acids. For the CDR3, the DNA is TGTGCCAGCAGTAGACTATCAAACACCGGGGAGCTGTTTTTT. Translating it yields CASSRLSNTGELFF.

The V and J genes are TRBV10-1 and TRBJ2-2, with D tentatively TRBD1 (6 bases). The CDR3 length is 13 residues. V was cut by 10 bases and J by 6 bases, with 15 bases left in between. Germline V CDR1 and CDR2: WNHNN, SYGVQD (reference sequence). The CDR3 DNA follows: TGCGCCACCAGGGGAGAGGGTCCCGGGGAGCTGTTTTTT. This encodes CATRGEGPGELFF.

J is TRBJ1-2 and V is TRBV28; D call uncertain. The V gene's germline CDR1 is MDHEN and CDR2 SYDVKM. Deletions cut 8 bases from V and 3 bases from J, with 4 bases between. There are 10 residues in the CDR3. The CDR3 here is CASGDYGYTF. In DNA, the CDR3 is TGTGCCAGCGGAGACTATGGCTACACCTTC.

The CDR3 DNA reads as TGTGCCAGCAGTTCCCGGACAGGGGCCTTAGGTGGCTACACCTTC. Protein product: CASSSRTGALGGYTF. V usage is TRBV27 and J usage is TRBJ1-2; TRBD1 matches 9 bases. V lost 4 bases, J lost 7 bases, and 10 bases stayed unmatched. The CDR3 loop spans 15 amino acids. The germline V gene encodes CDR1 MNHEY and CDR2 SMNVEV (reference sequence).

The chain has TRBV5-6 and TRBJ2-1, with D possibly TRBD2 on 5 matching bases. Trimming took 4 bases from V and 3 from J, leaving 14 bases between them. CDR3 length equals 15 residues. The V gene's germline CDR1 is SGHDT and CDR2 YYEEEE. The CDR3 region is CASSLLSGIYNEQFF. DNA for the CDR3: TGTGCCAGCAGCCTACTGAGCGGCATCTACAATGAGCAGTTCTTC.

V and J are TRBV4-3 and TRBJ2-2; D is possibly TRBD2 (5 bases). Germline CDR1 is LGHNA and CDR2 is YSLEER. V lost 0 bases to trimming and J lost 2 bases, with 10 bases between them. CDR3 length: 16 residues. DNA for the CDR3: TGCGCCAGCAGCCAAGATCCGAGCGGCAACACCGGGGAGCTGTTTTTT. Translated, it gives CASSQDPSGNTGELFF.

V and J are TRBV5-1 and TRBJ1-6; D ambiguous. Germline V lookup: CDR1 SGHRS, CDR2 YFSETQ. This CDR3 contains 13 residues. Trimming left V 4 bases short and J 5 bases short, with 7 bases between. CDR3 amino acids: CASSISDNSPLHF. The CDR3 nucleotides are TGCGCCAGCAGCATTAGCGATAATTCACCCCTCCACTTT. Supplemented by reference TRBV5-1 and TRBJ1-6, the full variable domain reads KAGVTQTPRYLIKTRGQQVTLSCSPISGHRSVSWYQQTPGQGLQFLFEYFSETQRNKGNFPGRFSGRQFSNSRSEMNVSTLELGDSALYLCASSISDNSPLHFGNGTRLTVT.

The chain employs TRBV9 and TRBJ1-5; D is unresolved. V was trimmed by 5 bases and J by 2 bases, leaving 8 bases between them. This CDR3 spans 13 amino acids. CDR1 is SGDLS, CDR2 YYNGEE, per germline. The CDR3 here is CASSDTGNQPQHF. The CDR3 region has the DNA TGTGCCAGCAGTGACACTGGCAATCAGCCCCAGCATTTT.

This chain joins TRBV29-1 and TRBJ2-1; possible D gene TRBD1, 5 bases. The CDR3 has 11 amino acids. The germline gives CDR1 SQVTM, CDR2 ANQGSEA. The CDR3 loop reads CSVSGYNEQFF. The CDR3 DNA follows: TGCAGTGTATCAGGGTACAATGAGCAGTTCTTC.

V usage is TRBV5-1 and J usage is TRBJ2-5, with TRBD1 matching 9 bases. The CDR3 runs to 15 residues. V gave up 2 bases and J gave up 0 bases; unmatched junction bases: 2. Germline V gives CDR1 SGHRS, CDR2 YFSETQ. CDR3 nucleotides: TGCGCCAGCAGCTTCGGGACAGGGTACCAAGAGACCCAGTACTTC. Its protein product is CASSFGTGYQETQYF.

V is TRBV5-5 and J is TRBJ1-5, with D perhaps TRBD1 (5 bases). The CDR3 has 14 residues. The germline CDR1 and CDR2 sequences are SGHKS and YYEKEE (reference sequence). Trimming stripped 3 bases from V and 2 bases from J, with 9 bases between. CDR3 sequence reads: CASSSSGGNQPQHF. The CDR3 DNA is TGTGCCAGCAGCTCCTCGGGGGGCAATCAGCCCCAGCATTTT. The whole variable domain, remainder taken from reference TRBV5-5 and TRBJ1-5, is DAGVTQSPTHLIKTRGQQVTLRCSPISGHKSVSWYQQVLGQGPQFIFQYYEKEERGRGNFPDRFSARQFPNYSSELNVNALLLGDSALYLCASSSSGGNQPQHFGDGTRLSIL.